This TCR beta chain came from a study of a mutant IDH1 vaccine in newly diagnosed glioma. Overall study context: Earlier care involved radiotherapy, temozolomide, or both, and the majority received both.

The table came from immunoSEQ multiplex PCR; TCRdb's copy has only in-frame clones and leaves some out. The sample carries tens of thousands of clones, roughly 82% recorded once. Study-wide findings and caveats: The vaccine induced immune responses, and these occurred in around 93% of patients.

The CDR3 consists of 16 residues. Germline values: CDR1 MRHNA, CDR2 SNTAGT. V was pared by 4 bases and J by 0 bases, with 15 bases between. Time point defined: week 47, end of study. Doses comprised 300 ug of mutant IDH1 20-mer peptide each, plus topical imiquimod. All eight of the vaccinations patients received fell in weeks 1, 3, 5, 7, 11, 15, 19 and 23. Diagnosis in the donors showed new WHO grade 3 or 4 astrocytomas that were IDH1-mutant and ATRX-lost. Remarks on this clone: The antigen is unknown.

This chain joins TRBV6-4 and TRBJ1-1; TRBD1 might be the D (6 bases). The sample here was PBMCs, taken from a glioma patient whose treatment included an IDH1 peptide vaccine. This TCR derives from a man aged 18 to 29 with glioma. Some clones in this sample may be carry-over from other donors' samples. CDR3 nucleotide sequence: TGTGCCAGCAGTGCCACAGGGCTTAGGATGAACACTGAAGCTTTCTTT. Its translation: CASSATGLRMNTEAFF.